This record looks at one TCR beta chain sequence and its context. Its antigen remains unknown. Likely unrecorded immune exposures existed in these nominally healthy donors. The data are from a study of cytomegalovirus exposure and HLA in healthy donors. Looking at the study overall: In terms of ancestry, the Caucasian-associated cluster contained 81% of the 300 to 400 genotyped donors.

CDR3 length: 15 amino acids. Trimming removed 4 bases from V and 4 bases from J, with 16 bases in between. Germline V lookup: CDR1 SGHDN, CDR2 FVKESK. The PCR ran on 60 Vbeta and 13 Jbeta primers. Generated by immunoSEQ multiplex PCR, the TCRdb table keeps only in-frame clones and is missing some. Its clone listing holds about 200,000 clones. Overall study results and limits: The classifier was said to identify cytomegalovirus status with high specificity and sensitivity. In a later analysis, an Asian-associated ancestry cluster reportedly showed fewer N-insertions than the roughly 700-donor mean.

The sample was PBMCs. The chain recombines TRBV14 with TRBJ1-2; tentative D call: TRBD1 (5 bases). The origin of this receptor is a girl aged 2-10 years in good health and CMV-seropositive. CDR3 protein: CASSLIGDSLYGYTF. The DNA of the CDR3 is TGTGCCAGCAGCCTTATTGGAGACAGCCTCTATGGCTACACCTTC.